The 6 T cell receptor beta chains below come from one sample, sequenced in a study of T cell changes during pregnancy in multiple sclerosis. Sequencing used immunoSEQ multiplex PCR; TCRdb keeps in-frame clones, though not all of them. The sample has approximately 130,000 clones; 96% are singletons. This specimen was peripheral blood, taken after pregnancy. Source of these receptors: a female donor with multiple sclerosis, enrolled in a pregnancy study.

The genes are TRBV9 and TRBJ2-7, with 8 bases aligning to TRBD1. The CDR3 totals 14 residues. With V trimmed by 0 bases and J by 5 bases, 4 bases remained unmatched. Germline CDR1 reads SGDLS; CDR2 reads YYNGEE. CDR3 loop: CASSVAGGEDEQYF. In nucleotides, the CDR3 is TGTGCCAGCAGCGTAGCAGGGGGCGAGGACGAGCAGTACTTC.

V usage is TRBV28 and J usage is TRBJ2-7; 7 bases match TRBD1. V was clipped by 4 bases and J by 0 bases; unmatched bases: 6. The CDR3 runs 15 residues. The germline V gene encodes CDR1 MDHEN and CDR2 SYDVKM. CDR3 DNA: TGTGCCAGCAGTTCGATCGGGACAGCCTCCTACGAGCAGTACTTC. It encodes CASSSIGTASYEQYF.

The chain recombines TRBV2 with TRBJ2-7; D not resolved. CDR3 size: 14 residues. Germline CDR1 is SNHLY and CDR2 is FYNNEI. V was trimmed by 4 bases and J by 0 bases, leaving 10 bases between them. The CDR3 here is CASSVGGTSYEQYF. The CDR3 DNA follows: TGTGCCAGCAGTGTCGGCGGAACCTCCTACGAGCAGTACTTC.

This clone is a singleton in its sample. The chain joins TRBV18 to TRBJ2-2; 10 bases are shared with TRBD1. V shed 1 base and J 0 bases; nucleotides not matched to a gene: 11. The V gene's germline CDR1 is KGHSH and CDR2 LQKENI. CDR3 length: 20 amino acids. The chain's CDR3 is CASSPRMVLGTGANTGELFF. The CDR3 DNA sequence: TGTGCCAGCTCACCACGAATGGTGCTCGGGACAGGGGCGAACACCGGGGAGCTGTTTTTT.

The chain has TRBV15 and TRBJ1-4; D possibly corresponds to TRBD1 (6 bases). The CDR3 totals 14 residues. V shed 4 bases and J shed 8 bases, with 14 bases lying between them. From germline, CDR1 is LNHNV and CDR2 YYDKDF (reference sequence). The CDR3 protein is CATSNRVTGEKLFF. The CDR3 DNA sequence: TGTGCCACCAGCAACAGGGTTACGGGAGAAAAACTGTTTTTT.

This clone appeared a single time. V usage is TRBV7-6 and J usage is TRBJ2-2; the D gene is possibly TRBD2 (5 bases). CDR3 length: 15 residues. Germline CDR1 reads SGHVS; CDR2 reads FNYEAQ. V was shortened by 0 bases and J by 7 bases, with 12 bases between the two germline ends. The DNA of the CDR3 is TGTGCCAGCAGCTTAGCTGAGTTGAGGGACGGGGAGCTGTTTTTT. The encoded protein is CASSLAELRDGELFF.